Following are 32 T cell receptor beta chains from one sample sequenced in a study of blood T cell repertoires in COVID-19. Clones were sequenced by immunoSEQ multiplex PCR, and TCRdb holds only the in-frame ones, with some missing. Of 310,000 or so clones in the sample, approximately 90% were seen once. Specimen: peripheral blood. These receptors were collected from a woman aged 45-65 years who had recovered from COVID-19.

CDR3: CASSWPPRGGSTDTQYF. In DNA, the CDR3 is TGTGCCAGCAGCTGGCCCCCTCGCGGGGGGAGCACAGATACGCAGTATTTT. The rearrangement joins TRBV7-9 to TRBJ2-3, with TRBD2 matching 8 bases. The CDR3 extends over 17 amino acids. V shed 4 bases, J shed 0 bases, and the junction held 9 bases outside the gene matches. From germline, CDR1 is SEHNR and CDR2 FQNEAQ (reference sequence).

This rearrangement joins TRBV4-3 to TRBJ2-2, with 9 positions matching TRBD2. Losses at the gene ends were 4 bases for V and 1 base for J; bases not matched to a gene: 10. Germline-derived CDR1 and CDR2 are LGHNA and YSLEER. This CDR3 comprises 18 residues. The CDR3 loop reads CASSLRISGSRNTGELFF. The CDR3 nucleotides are TGCGCCAGCAGCCTCCGGATTAGCGGGAGCCGGAACACCGGGGAGCTGTTTTTT.

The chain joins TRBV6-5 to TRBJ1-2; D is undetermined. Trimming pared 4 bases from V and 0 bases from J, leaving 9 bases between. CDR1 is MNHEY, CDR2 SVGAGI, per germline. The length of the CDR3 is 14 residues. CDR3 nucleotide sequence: TGTGCCAGCAGTTCCCTAACAGCTAACTATGGCTACACCTTC. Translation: CASSSLTANYGYTF.

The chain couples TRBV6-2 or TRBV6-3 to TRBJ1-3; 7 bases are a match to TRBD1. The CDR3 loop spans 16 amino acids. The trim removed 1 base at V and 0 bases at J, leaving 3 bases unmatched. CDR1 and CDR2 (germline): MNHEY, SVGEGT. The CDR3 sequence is CASSYYGTASGNTIYF. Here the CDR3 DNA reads TGTGCCAGCAGTTACTACGGGACAGCCTCTGGAAACACCATATATTTT.

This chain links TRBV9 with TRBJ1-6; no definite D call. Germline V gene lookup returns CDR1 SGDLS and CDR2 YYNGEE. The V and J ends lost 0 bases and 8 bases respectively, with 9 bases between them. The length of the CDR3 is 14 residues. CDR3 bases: TGTGCCAGCAGCGTAGTTGGTACAGATTCACCCCTCCACTTT. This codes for CASSVVGTDSPLHF.

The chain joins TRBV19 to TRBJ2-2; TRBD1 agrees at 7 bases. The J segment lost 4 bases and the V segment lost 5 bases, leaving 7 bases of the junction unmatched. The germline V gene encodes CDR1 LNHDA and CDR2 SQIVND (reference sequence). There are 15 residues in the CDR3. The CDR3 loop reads CASSQTGVGTGELFF. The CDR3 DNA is TGTGCCAGTAGTCAAACAGGGGTTGGCACCGGGGAGCTGTTTTTT.

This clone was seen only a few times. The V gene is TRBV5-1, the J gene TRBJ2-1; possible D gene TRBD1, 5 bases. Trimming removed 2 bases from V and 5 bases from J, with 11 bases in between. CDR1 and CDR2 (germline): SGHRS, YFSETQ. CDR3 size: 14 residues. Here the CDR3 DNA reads TGCGCCAGCAGCTTTCAGGGCTTAAACAATGAGCAGTTCTTC. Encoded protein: CASSFQGLNNEQFF.

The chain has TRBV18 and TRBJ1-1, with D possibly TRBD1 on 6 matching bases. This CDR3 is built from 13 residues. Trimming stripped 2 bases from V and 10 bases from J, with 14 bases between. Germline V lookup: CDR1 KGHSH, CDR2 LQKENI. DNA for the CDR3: TGTGCCAGCTCACCAGGGGGCGAGTATAGAGCTTTCTTT. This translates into CASSPGGEYRAFF.

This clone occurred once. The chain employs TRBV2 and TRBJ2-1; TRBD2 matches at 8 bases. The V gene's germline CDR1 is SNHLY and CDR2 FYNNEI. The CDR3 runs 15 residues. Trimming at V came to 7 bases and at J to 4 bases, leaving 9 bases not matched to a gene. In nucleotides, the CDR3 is TGTGCCAGCACCCCGAGCGGGGGAGAATACAATGAGCAGTTCTTC. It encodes CASTPSGGEYNEQFF. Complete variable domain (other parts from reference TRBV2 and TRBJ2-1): EPEVTQTPSHQVTQMGQEVILRCVPISNHLYFYWYRQILGQKVEFLVSFYNNEISEKSEIFDDQFSVERPDGSNFTLKIRSTKLEDSAMYFCASTPSGGEYNEQFFGPGTRLTVL.

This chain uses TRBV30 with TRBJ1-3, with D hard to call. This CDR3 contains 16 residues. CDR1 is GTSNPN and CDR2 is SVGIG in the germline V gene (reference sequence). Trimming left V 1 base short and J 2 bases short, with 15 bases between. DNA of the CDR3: TGTGCCTGGAGTGACTACAGCCCGGGAACTGGAAACACCATATATTTT. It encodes CAWSDYSPGTGNTIYF. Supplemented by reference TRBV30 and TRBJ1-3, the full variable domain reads SQTIHQWPATLVQPVGSPLSLECTVEGTSNPNLYWYRQAAGRGLQLLFYSVGIGQISSEVPQNLSASRPQDRQFILSSKKLLLSDSGFYLCAWSDYSPGTGNTIYFGEGSWLTVV.

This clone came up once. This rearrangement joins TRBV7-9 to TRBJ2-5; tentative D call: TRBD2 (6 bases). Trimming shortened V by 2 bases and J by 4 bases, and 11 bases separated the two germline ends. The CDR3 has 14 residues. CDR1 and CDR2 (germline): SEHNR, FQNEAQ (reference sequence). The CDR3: CASSLNQGGETQYF. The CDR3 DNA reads TGTGCCAGCAGCTTAAACCAGGGAGGAGAGACCCAGTACTTC.

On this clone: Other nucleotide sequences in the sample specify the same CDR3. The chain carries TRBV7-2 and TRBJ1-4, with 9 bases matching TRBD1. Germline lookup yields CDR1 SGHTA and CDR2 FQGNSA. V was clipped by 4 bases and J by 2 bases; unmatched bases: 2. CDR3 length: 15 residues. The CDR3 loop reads CASSSQGATNEKLFF. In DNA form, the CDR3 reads TGTGCCAGCAGCTCACAGGGGGCCACTAATGAAAAACTGTTTTTT.

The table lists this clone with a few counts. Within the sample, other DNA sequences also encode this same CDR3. The CDR3 loop reads CASSDSAGGPDTQYF. DNA for the CDR3: TGTGCCAGCAGTGACTCAGCGGGGGGGCCAGATACGCAGTATTTT. The chain carries TRBV6-4 and TRBJ2-3; 10 bases are shared with TRBD2. CDR3 size: 15 residues. V shed 0 bases and J 4 bases; nucleotides not matched to a gene: 1. Per the germline V gene, CDR1 is MRHNA and CDR2 is SNTAGT.

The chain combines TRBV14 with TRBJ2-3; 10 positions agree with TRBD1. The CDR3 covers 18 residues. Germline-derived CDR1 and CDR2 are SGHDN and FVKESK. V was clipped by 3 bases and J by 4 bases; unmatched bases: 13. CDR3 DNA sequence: TGTGCCAGCAGCCATCAGGGACAGGGGTCCCAGCTCGCAGATACGCAGTATTTT. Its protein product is CASSHQGQGSQLADTQYF.

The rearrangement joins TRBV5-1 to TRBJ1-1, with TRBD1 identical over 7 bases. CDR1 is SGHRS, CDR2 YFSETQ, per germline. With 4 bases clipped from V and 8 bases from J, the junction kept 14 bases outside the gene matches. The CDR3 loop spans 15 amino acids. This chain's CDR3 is CASSAVLGTVQEAFF. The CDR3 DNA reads TGCGCCAGCAGCGCCGTACTGGGGACAGTACAAGAAGCTTTCTTT.

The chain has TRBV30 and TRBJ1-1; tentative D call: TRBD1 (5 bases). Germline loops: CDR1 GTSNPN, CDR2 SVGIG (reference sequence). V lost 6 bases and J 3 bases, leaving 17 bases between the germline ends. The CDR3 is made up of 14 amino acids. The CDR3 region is CACSIQGGYTEAFF. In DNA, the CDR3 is TGTGCCTGTAGTATCCAGGGCGGATACACTGAAGCTTTCTTT.

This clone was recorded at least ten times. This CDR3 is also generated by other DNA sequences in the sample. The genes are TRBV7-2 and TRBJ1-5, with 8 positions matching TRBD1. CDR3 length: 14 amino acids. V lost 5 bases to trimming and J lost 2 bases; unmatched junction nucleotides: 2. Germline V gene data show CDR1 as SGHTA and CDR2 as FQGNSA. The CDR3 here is CASSPTGGNQPQHF. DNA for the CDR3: TGTGCCAGCAGCCCGACAGGGGGCAATCAGCCCCAGCATTTT. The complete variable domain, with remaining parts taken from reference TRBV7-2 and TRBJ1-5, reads GAGVSQSPSNKVTEKGKDVELRCDPISGHTALYWYRQSLGQGLEFLIYFQGNSAPDKSGLPSDRFSAERTGGSVSTLTIQRTQQEDSAVYLCASSPTGGNQPQHFGDGTRLSIL.

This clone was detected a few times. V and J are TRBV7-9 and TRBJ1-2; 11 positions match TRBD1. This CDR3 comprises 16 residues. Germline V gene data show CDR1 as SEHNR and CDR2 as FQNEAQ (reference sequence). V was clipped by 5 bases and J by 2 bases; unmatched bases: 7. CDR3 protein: CASSPRGTGGNYGYTF. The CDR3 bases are TGTGCCAGCAGCCCCCGGGGGACAGGGGGGAACTATGGCTACACCTTC.

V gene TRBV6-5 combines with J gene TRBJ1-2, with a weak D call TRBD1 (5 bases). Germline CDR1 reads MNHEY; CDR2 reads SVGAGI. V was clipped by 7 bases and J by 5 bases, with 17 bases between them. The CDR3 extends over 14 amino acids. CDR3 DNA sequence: TGTGCCAGCATATTGACGACGGGACTGTATGGCTACACCTTC. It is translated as CASILTTGLYGYTF.

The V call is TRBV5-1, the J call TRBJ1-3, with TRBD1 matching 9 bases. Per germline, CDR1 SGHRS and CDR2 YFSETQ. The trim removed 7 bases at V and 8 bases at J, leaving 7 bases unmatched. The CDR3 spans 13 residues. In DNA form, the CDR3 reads TGCGCCAGCCAGGGACAGGGACTGGACACCATATATTTT. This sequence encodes CASQGQGLDTIYF.

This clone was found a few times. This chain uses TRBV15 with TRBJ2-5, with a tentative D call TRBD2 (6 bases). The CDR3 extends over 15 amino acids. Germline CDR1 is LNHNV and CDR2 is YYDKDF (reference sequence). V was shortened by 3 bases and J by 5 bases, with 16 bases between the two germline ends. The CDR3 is CATSSVFGRRETQYF. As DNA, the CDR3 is TGTGCCACCAGCAGTGTTTTCGGGAGAAGGGAGACCCAGTACTTC.

The CDR3, as DNA: TGTGCCTGGAGTGTAGGGACAAGGCTTCTGGAAAACATTCAGTACTTC. It translates to CAWSVGTRLLENIQYF. The chain recombines TRBV30 with TRBJ2-4; D possibly corresponds to TRBD1 (6 bases). Deletions cut 0 bases from V and 5 bases from J, with 17 bases between. This CDR3 has 16 amino acids. Germline-derived CDR1 and CDR2 are GTSNPN and SVGIG (reference sequence).

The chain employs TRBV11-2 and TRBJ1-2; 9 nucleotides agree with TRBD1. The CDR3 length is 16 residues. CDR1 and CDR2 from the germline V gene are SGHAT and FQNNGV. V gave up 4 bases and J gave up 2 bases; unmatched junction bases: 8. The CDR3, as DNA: TGTGCCAGCAGCTCTCCTTCCGGGACAGGGAACTATGGCTACACCTTC. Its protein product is CASSSPSGTGNYGYTF.

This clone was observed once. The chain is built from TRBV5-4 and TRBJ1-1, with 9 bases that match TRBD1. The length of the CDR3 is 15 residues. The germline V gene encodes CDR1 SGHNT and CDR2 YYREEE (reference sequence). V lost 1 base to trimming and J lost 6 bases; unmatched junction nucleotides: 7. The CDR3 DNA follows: TGTGCCAGCAGCTTGACAGGGGGCGCGGCCCCTGAAGCTTTCTTT. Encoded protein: CASSLTGGAAPEAFF.

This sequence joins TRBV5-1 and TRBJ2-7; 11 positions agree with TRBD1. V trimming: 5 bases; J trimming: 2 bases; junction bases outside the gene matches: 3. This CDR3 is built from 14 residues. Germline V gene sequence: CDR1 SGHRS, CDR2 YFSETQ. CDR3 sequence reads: CASSRTGGTYEQYF. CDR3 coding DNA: TGCGCCAGCAGTCGGACAGGGGGCACCTACGAGCAGTACTTC.

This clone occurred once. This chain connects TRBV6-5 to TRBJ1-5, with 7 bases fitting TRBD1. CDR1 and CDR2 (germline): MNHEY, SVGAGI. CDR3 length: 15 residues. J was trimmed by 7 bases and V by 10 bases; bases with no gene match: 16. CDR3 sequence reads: CATKPAQGWFQPQHF. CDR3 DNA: TGTGCCACCAAACCGGCACAGGGGTGGTTCCAGCCCCAGCATTTT.

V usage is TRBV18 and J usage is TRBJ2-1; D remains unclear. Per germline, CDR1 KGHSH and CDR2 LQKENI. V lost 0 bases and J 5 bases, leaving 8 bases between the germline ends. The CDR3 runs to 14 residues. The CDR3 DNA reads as TGTGCCAGCTCACCACCGTCTTCTCACAATGAGCAGTTCTTC. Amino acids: CASSPPSSHNEQFF.

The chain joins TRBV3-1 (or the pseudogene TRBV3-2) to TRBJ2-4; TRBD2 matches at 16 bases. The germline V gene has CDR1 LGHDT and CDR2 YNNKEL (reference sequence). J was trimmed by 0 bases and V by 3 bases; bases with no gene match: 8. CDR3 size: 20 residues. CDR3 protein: CASSHKGLAGGDLAKNIQYF. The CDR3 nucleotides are TGTGCCAGCAGCCATAAGGGACTAGCGGGGGGGGATCTAGCCAAAAACATTCAGTACTTC.

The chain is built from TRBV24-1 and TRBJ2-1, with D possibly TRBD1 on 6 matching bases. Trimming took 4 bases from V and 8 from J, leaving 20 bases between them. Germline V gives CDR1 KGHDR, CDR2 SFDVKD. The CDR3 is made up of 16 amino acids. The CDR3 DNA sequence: TGTGCCACCAGTGAGGGCACCGGGATTTCAGGGGATGAGCAGTTCTTC. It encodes CATSEGTGISGDEQFF.

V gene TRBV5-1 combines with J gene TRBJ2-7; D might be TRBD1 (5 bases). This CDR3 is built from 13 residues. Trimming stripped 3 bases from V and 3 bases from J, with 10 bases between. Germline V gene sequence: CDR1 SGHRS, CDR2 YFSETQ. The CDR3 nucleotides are TGCGCCAGCAGCTATTCCGACAGCTACGAGCAGTACTTC. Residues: CASSYSDSYEQYF.

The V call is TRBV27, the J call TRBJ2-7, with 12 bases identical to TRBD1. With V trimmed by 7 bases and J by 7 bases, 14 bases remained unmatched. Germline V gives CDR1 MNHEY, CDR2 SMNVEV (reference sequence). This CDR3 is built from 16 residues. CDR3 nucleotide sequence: TGTGCCAGCACCTCTCGGGGGGACAGGGGGCTGGGGGAGCAGTACTTC. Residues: CASTSRGDRGLGEQYF.

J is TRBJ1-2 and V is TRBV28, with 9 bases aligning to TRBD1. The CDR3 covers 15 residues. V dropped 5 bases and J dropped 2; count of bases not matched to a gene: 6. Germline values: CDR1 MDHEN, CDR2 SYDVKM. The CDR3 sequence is CASSTHGTGNYGYTF. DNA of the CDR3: TGTGCCAGCAGTACCCACGGGACAGGGAACTATGGCTACACCTTC.